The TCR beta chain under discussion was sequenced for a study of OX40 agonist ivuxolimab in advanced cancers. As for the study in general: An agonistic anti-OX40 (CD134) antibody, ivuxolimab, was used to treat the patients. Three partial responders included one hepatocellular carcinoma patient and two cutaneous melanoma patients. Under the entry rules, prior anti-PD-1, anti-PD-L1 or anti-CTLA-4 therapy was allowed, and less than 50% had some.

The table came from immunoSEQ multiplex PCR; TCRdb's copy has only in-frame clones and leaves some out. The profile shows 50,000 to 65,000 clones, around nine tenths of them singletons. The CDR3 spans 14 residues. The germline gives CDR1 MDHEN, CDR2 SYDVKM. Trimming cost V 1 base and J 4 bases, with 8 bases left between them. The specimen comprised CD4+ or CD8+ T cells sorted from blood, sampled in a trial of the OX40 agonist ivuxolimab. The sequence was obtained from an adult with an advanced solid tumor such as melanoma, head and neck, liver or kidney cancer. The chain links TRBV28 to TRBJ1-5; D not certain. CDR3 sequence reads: CASSLSLGNQPQHF. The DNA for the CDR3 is TGTGCCAGCAGTTTATCATTGGGAAATCAGCCCCAGCATTTT.